This TCR beta chain was obtained from a study of blood T cell repertoires in COVID-19. On the study more broadly: Both acute and convalescent COVID-19 samples were obtained from the United States, Italy and Spain.

The CDR3 has 14 amino acids. Per the germline V gene, CDR1 is KGHSH and CDR2 is LQKENI. Trimming stripped 3 bases from V and 2 bases from J, with 10 bases between. Original data processing: The authors estimated nucleated cell counts from reference gene primer amplification. Sequencing used immunoSEQ multiplex PCR; TCRdb keeps in-frame clones, though not all of them. That table is the source of V, J and clone size, and D and trimming were worked out from the DNA. The sample has 65,000 to 80,000 clones, approximately 84% seen once. This TCR was recovered from a human donor in a cohort sampled during active COVID-19. Material for sequencing was peripheral blood. The chain couples TRBV18 to TRBJ1-2; weak D call: TRBD1 (6 bases). The CDR3 reads CASSPRGENYGYTF. CDR3 sequence (DNA): TGTGCCAGCTCACCCAGGGGAGAGAACTATGGCTACACCTTC.